This T cell receptor (beta chain) was sequenced for a study of glioma-infiltrating T cells after dendritic cell vaccination. Germline V gives CDR1 SGHNT, CDR2 YYREEE (reference sequence). V shed 5 bases and J shed 2 bases, with 14 bases lying between them. CDR3 length equals 14 residues. PBMC were collected before vaccination, two weeks after the third vaccination, and at progression. Profiling relied on immunoSEQ multiplex PCR, and the TCRdb table lists in-frame clones only, not all of them. The sample holds fewer than 45,000 clones; around four fifths are singletons and the top ten take under 10%. Sequences were derived from blood, sampled before dendritic cell vaccination. The sequence came from a human donor with glioblastoma. The chain carries TRBV5-4 and TRBJ2-7; TRBD2 might be the D (6 bases). The CDR3: CASSHSGLTYEQYF. The DNA of the CDR3 is TGTGCCAGCAGTCATAGCGGCCTCACCTACGAGCAGTACTTC. Variable domain in full (rest from reference TRBV5-4 and TRBJ2-7): ETGVTQSPTHLIKTRGQQVTLRCSSQSGHNTVSWYQQALGQGPQFIFQYYREEENGRGNFPPRFSGLQFPNYSSELNVNALELDDSALYLCASSHSGLTYEQYFGPGTRLTVT.